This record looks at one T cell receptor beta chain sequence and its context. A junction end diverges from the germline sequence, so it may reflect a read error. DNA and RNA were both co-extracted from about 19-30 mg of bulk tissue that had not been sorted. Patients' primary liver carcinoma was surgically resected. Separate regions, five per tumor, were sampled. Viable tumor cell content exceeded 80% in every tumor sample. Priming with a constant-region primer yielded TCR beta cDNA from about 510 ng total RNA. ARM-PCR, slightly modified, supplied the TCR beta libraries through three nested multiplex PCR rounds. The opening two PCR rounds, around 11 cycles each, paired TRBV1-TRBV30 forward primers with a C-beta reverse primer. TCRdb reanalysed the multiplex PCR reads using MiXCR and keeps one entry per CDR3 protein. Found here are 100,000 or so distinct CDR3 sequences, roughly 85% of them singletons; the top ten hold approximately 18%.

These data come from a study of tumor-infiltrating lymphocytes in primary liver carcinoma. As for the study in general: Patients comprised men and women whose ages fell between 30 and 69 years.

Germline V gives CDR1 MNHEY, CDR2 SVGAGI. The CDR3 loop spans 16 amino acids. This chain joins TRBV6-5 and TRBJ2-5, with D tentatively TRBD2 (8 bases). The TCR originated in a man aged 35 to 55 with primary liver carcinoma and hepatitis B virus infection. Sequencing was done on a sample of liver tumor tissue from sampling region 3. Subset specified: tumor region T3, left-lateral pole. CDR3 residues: CAGSQGGGREVITQYF. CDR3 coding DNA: TGTGCCGGCAGTCAGGGGGGTGGGCGGGAGGTTATTACCCAGTACTTC.